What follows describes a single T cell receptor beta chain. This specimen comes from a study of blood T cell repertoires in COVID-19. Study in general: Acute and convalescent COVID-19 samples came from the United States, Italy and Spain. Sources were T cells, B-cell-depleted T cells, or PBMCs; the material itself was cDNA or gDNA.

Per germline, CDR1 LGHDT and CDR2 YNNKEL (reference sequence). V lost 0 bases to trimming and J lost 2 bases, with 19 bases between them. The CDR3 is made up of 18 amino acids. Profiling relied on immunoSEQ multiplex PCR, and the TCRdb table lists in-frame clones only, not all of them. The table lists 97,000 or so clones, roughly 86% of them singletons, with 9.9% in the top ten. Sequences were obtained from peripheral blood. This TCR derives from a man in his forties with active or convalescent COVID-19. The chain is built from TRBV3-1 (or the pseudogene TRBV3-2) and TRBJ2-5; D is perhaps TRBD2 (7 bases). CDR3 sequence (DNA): TGTGCCAGCAGCCAAGATCTAGTAGGGGGGGCCAAACAAGAGACCCAGTACTTC. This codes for CASSQDLVGGAKQETQYF.